This TCR beta chain was captured in a study of molecular identifiers for immune sequencing clone quantification. The CDR3 has 12 residues. TCRdb re-derived calls from the PCR reads in MiXCR, one entry per CDR3 protein. The sample yields over 550,000 distinct CDR3 sequences, less than 30% seen once. Naive CD8 library inputs spanned about 19,000 to 1,000,000 sorted cells and 10%, 30% or 50% RNA. This receptor was identified in a human donor in good health. Some libraries in this study had Jurkat cell RNA spiked in. Sequencing was performed on naive CD8+ T cells from blood, with Jurkat cell RNA spiked in. The sample's subset: FACS-sorted CD8+CD4-CCR7+CD45RA+ naive T cells. The V and J genes are TRBV21-1 and TRBJ1-1; TRBD1 is taken as the D call from the table, unchecked against the DNA. TRBV21-1 is marked as a pseudogene. CDR3 sequence reads: CASSATGVRAFF. The CDR3 nucleotides are TGTGCCAGCAGCGCCACAGGGGTGAGAGCTTTCTTT.